This T cell receptor (beta chain) derives from a study of graft-versus-host responses after intestinal transplantation. About the study: Every transplant recipient was induced with anti-thymocyte globulin, then maintained on tacrolimus and steroids for 2 to 3 years. Study findings and constraints: Detection of GvH clones occurred in recipient marrow, and some had their first appearance in ileum or blood.

Clones were sequenced by immunoSEQ multiplex PCR, and TCRdb holds only the in-frame ones, with some missing. The table records 11,000 to 15,000 clones, roughly 28% of them present only once. CDR3 length: 12 amino acids. V was trimmed by 0 bases and J by 6 bases, leaving 7 bases between them. Germline CDR1 is GTSNPN and CDR2 is SVGIG (reference sequence). The reaction was completed, and proliferating CFSE-low CD3+CD4+ and CD3+CD8+ responders were then sorted. This TCR came from a human patient who received an intestinal transplant. This sample comprised alloreactive CD4+ T cells from a mixed lymphocyte reaction culture, obtained before intestinal transplant. Subset specified: CFSE-low proliferating T cells sorted from approximately 6-day pre-transplant mixed lymphocyte reaction (GvH or HvG direction). The chain is built from TRBV30 and TRBJ2-3, with D perhaps matching TRBD2 (5 bases). The CDR3 here is CAWSVLGDTQYF. Here the CDR3 DNA reads TGTGCCTGGAGTGTACTAGGGGATACGCAGTATTTT.